This T cell receptor (beta chain) was captured in a study of beta chain features in type 1 diabetes. Overall study: There was similarity between patients and healthy donors in age, gender and cell yields. Researchers looked at around 100 million sorted cells across all samples.

Turning to this clone: The antigen is not known.

Naive, central memory, regulatory and stem cell-like memory cells within the CD4+ compartment were sorted using CD45RO/CCR7/CD25/CD127/CD95/CD27. Sort purity for all populations was recorded as exceeding 98%. Sequenced material consisted of expressed TCRB transcripts (all of the isolated RNA was reverse transcribed). Sequencing used immunoSEQ multiplex PCR; TCRdb keeps in-frame clones, though not all of them. In the table there are roughly 150,000 clones, about 7.9% of which are singletons. The study, taken as a whole, reports: Type 1 diabetes patients had moderately but significantly shorter TCRB CDR3s in all four CD4+ subsets.

The CDR3 is 14 residues long. V was trimmed by 2 bases and J by 6 bases, leaving 13 bases between them. Germline assignment: CDR1 SGDLS and CDR2 YYNGEE. The rearrangement uses TRBV9 and TRBJ2-3; D is perhaps TRBD2 (6 bases). Specimen: central memory CD4+ T cells from blood. The source is a man aged 18 to 29 with type 1 diabetes. The CDR3 coding sequence is TGTGCCAGCAGCGTGGAGGGTTCATCTGATACGCAGTATTTT. This translates into CASSVEGSSDTQYF.